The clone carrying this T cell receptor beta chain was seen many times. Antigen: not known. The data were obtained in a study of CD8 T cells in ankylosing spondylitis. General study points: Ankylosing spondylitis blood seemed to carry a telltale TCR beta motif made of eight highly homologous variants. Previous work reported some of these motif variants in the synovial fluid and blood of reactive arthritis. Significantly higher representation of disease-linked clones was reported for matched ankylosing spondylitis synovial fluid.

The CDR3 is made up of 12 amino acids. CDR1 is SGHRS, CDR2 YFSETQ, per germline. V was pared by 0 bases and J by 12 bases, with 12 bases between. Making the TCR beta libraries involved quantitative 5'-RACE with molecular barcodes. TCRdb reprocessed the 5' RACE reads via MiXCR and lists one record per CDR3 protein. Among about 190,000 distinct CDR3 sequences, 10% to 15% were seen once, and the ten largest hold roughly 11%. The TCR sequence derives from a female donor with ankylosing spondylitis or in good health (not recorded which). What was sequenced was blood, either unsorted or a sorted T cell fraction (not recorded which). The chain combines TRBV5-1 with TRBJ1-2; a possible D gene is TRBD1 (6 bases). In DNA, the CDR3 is TGCGCCAGCAGCTTGGAACAGGGACAAGACACCTTC. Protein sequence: CASSLEQGQDTF.